At least ten counts were recorded for the clone carrying this TCR beta chain. The record originates from a study of neurological immune-mediated disorders. Each CDR3 protein gets one entry after TCRdb re-called the 5' RACE reads with MiXCR. The sample yields tens of thousands of distinct CDR3 sequences, around 3.1% seen once. The CDR3 has 13 amino acids. Per the germline V gene, CDR1 is SQVTM and CDR2 is ANQGSEA. V shed 7 bases and J shed 1 base, with 12 bases lying between them. The material sequenced was PBMCs. The chain carries TRBV29-1 and TRBJ2-3; D possibly corresponds to TRBD1 (5 bases). The receptor was derived from a man between 35 and 55 years old with multiple sclerosis. CDR3 residues: CSGTGPRTDTQYF. CDR3 in DNA: TGCAGCGGTACAGGACCTCGCACAGATACGCAGTATTTT.